What follows are 4 T cell receptor beta chains derived from one specimen sequenced in a study of T-cell memory formation after mild COVID-19. TCRdb re-derived calls from the 5' RACE reads in MiXCR, one entry per CDR3 protein. The sample has approximately 250,000 distinct CDR3 sequences; over 15% are singletons. The sample consisted of PBMCs or a T cell subset sorted from them (not recorded which). These receptors all stem from a man aged 18 to 30 who had mild COVID-19 (a few samples of this study predate the infection). Cell type and time point are not known.

In this sample, this clonotype turned up many times. The chain combines TRBV12-3 or TRBV12-4 with TRBJ2-5; D is unresolved. V lost 3 bases and J lost 7, with 12 bases in between. The CDR3 has 13 amino acids. CDR3: CASSLSQVGTQYF. CDR3 coding DNA: TGTGCCAGCAGTTTGTCCCAAGTTGGGACCCAGTACTTC.

This clonotype was found a few times. The chain is built from TRBV4-3 and TRBJ2-6; the D gene is possibly TRBD1 (6 bases). The germline gives CDR1 LGHNA, CDR2 YSLEER. This CDR3 spans 16 amino acids. V shed 4 bases and J shed 4 bases, with 14 bases lying between them. In DNA form, the CDR3 reads TGCGCCAGCAGCCGGAGCAGGGGAACCGGGGCCAACGTCCTGACTTTC. Its protein is CASSRSRGTGANVLTF.

This clonotype has just a few counts. The chain is built from TRBV6-2 or TRBV6-3 and TRBJ1-2; D is perhaps TRBD1 (6 bases). The germline V and J ends were trimmed by 6 bases and 6 bases, with 26 bases remaining between them. CDR3 length equals 17 residues. Germline CDR1 is MNHEY and CDR2 is SVGEGT. In nucleotides, the CDR3 is TGTGCCAGCAGCAGGGGAATAGGCGGTTCTACGTTAGATGGCTACACCTTC. This encodes CASSRGIGGSTLDGYTF.

The chain joins TRBV18 to TRBJ2-2; D unclear. Deletions cut 3 bases from V and 5 bases from J, with 16 bases between. The CDR3 extends over 16 amino acids. The V gene's germline CDR1 is KGHSH and CDR2 LQKENI. The CDR3 here is CASSPTGVKRTGELFF. The CDR3 nucleotides read TGTGCCAGCTCACCCACTGGGGTGAAGAGGACCGGGGAGCTGTTTTTT.